The source of this T cell receptor beta chain is a study of OX40 agonist ivuxolimab in advanced cancers. Measured with immunoSEQ multiplex PCR; TCRdb has only the in-frame clones, and not every one. Here the sample spans 130,000 or so clones, 93% being singletons. This CDR3 region has 11 residues. Trimming took 5 bases from V and 2 from J, leaving 4 bases between them. CDR1 and CDR2 from the germline V gene are SEHNR and FQNEAQ (reference sequence). The sequences come from CD4+ or CD8+ T cells sorted from blood, collected in a trial of the OX40 agonist ivuxolimab. The chain is built from TRBV7-9 and TRBJ2-7; D is unclear. The TCR comes from an adult with an advanced solid tumor such as melanoma, head and neck, liver or kidney cancer. In nucleotides, the CDR3 is TGTGCCAGCAGCCGGGCCTACGAGCAGTACTTC. This gives the protein CASSRAYEQYF.